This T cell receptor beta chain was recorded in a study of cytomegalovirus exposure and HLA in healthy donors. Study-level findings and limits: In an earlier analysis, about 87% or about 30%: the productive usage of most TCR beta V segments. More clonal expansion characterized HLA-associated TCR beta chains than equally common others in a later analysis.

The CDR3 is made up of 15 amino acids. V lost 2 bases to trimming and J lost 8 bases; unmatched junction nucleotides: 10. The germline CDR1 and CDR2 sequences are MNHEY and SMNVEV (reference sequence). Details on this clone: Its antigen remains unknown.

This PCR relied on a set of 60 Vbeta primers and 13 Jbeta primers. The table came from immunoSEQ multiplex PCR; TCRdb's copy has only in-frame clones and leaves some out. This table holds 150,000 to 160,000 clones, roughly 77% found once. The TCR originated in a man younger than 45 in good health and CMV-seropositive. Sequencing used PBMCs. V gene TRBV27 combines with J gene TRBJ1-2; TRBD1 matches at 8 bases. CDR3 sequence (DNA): TGTGCCAGCAGTTTAGAAGGGACAGGCCTTGGGGGCTACACCTTC. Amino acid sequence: CASSLEGTGLGGYTF.